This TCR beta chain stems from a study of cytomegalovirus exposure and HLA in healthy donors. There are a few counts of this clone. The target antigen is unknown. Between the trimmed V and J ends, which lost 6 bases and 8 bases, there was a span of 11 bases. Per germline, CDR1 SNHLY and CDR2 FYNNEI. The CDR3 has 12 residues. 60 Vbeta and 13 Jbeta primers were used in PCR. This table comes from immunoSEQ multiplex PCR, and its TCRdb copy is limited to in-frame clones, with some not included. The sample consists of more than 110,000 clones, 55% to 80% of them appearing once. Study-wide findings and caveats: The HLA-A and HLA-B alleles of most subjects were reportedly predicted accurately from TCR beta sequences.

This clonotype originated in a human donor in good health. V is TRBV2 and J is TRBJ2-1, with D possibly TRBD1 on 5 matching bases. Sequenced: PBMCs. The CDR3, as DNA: TGTGCCAGCAGAACGGACACCGATGAGCAGTTCTTC. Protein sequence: CASRTDTDEQFF.